This T cell receptor beta chain was found in a study of blood T cell repertoires in COVID-19. The overall study: From the United States, Italy and Spain came samples of acute and convalescent COVID-19. T cells, B-cell-depleted T cells, or PBMCs supplied cDNA or gDNA.

CDR3 size: 15 residues. The germline CDR1 and CDR2 sequences are SGHAT and FQNNGV. Between the trimmed V and J ends, which lost 2 bases and 2 bases, there was a span of 13 bases. Study processing details: The assay estimated nucleated cells by amplifying reference gene primers. This table comes from immunoSEQ multiplex PCR, and its TCRdb copy is limited to in-frame clones, with some not included. That table furnishes V, J and clone size, whereas the DNA furnished D and trimming. The profile shows 150,000 to 200,000 clones, roughly four fifths of them singletons. The gene calls are TRBV11-2 and TRBJ2-7; D may be TRBD1 (5 bases). The origin of this receptor is a human donor in a cohort sampled during active COVID-19. Sequencing was carried out using peripheral blood. DNA of the CDR3: TGTGCCAGCAGCTTAACGGCAGGGATTCCCTACGAGCAGTACTTC. Protein product: CASSLTAGIPYEQYF. The whole variable domain, remainder taken from reference TRBV11-2 and TRBJ2-7, is EAGVAQSPRYKIIEKRQSVAFWCNPISGHATLYWYQQILGQGPKLLIQFQNNGVVDDSQLPKDRFSAERLKGVDSTLKIQPAKLEDSAVYLCASSLTAGIPYEQYFGPGTRLTVT.